One and the same sample provided the 14 T cell receptor beta chains below, sequenced in a study of beta chain features in type 1 diabetes. The study reverse transcribed the entire isolated RNA, so it sequenced expressed TCRB transcripts. Produced via immunoSEQ multiplex PCR; TCRdb's table is partial and in-frame only. This sample carries some 150,000 clones, roughly 48% of them seen once, and the ten largest clones take under 0.45%. The sample was Tregs from blood. All receptors derive from a man aged 18 to 30 in good health.

This clone was found a few times. This CDR3 is CASRGQGREKLFF. DNA of the CDR3: TGTGCCAGCAGGGGACAGGGACGTGAAAAACTGTTTTTT. The V call is TRBV6-5, the J call TRBJ1-4, with 9 positions matching TRBD1. This CDR3 is 13 amino acids long. Trimming cost V 6 bases and J 7 bases; bases outside gene matches: 3. Germline loops: CDR1 MNHEY, CDR2 SVGAGI.

The rearrangement joins TRBV30 to TRBJ1-4, with TRBD1 identical over 7 bases. The CDR3 spans 15 residues. V lost 5 bases and J lost 8; bases outside the gene matches: 14. Germline CDR1 and CDR2: GTSNPN and SVGIG (reference sequence). CDR3 nucleotides: TGTGCCTGGGTAACGACAGGGTTTATTGAAGAAAAACTGTTTTTT. Translation: CAWVTTGFIEEKLFF.

The table lists this clone with a few counts. This chain uses TRBV18 with TRBJ2-5; D ambiguous. The V end was cut by 3 bases, the J end by 5 bases, with 13 bases between. Per the germline V gene, CDR1 is KGHSH and CDR2 is LQKENI. The CDR3 sequence is 14 residues long. In nucleotides, the CDR3 is TGTGCCAGCTCACCCGACATTTTTTTGGAGACCCAGTACTTC. Translation gives CASSPDIFLETQYF.

The chain combines TRBV18 with TRBJ1-3; TRBD1 matches at 8 bases. CDR1 and CDR2 (germline): KGHSH, LQKENI. Germline trimming cut 6 bases from V and 3 bases from J; bases unmatched to any gene: 7. The CDR3 contains 15 residues. The CDR3 region has the DNA TGTGCCAGCTCGCCTGGGACAGGACTTGGAAACACCATATATTTT. Translating it yields CASSPGTGLGNTIYF.

In its sample, this clone was seen a few times. The V and J genes are TRBV7-3 and TRBJ2-2; D unresolved. Germline loops: CDR1 SGHTA, CDR2 FQGTGA. The length of the CDR3 is 12 residues. V dropped 5 bases and J dropped 8 bases, with 9 bases sitting between them. The CDR3 DNA is TGTGCCAGCAGCAACCCGGTTGGGGAGCTGTTTTTT. This gives the protein CASSNPVGELFF.

This clone occurred a few times. This chain links TRBV14 with TRBJ1-2; D uncertain. In germline, CDR1 is SGHDN, CDR2 FVKESK. The V and J ends lost 1 base and 8 bases respectively, with 11 bases between them. This CDR3 comprises 13 residues. The CDR3 protein is CASSQAQAWGYTF. CDR3 DNA sequence: TGTGCCAGCAGCCAAGCGCAGGCCTGGGGCTACACCTTC.

The chain carries TRBV5-4 and TRBJ1-2; 9 positions agree with TRBD1. The V gene's germline CDR1 is SGHNT and CDR2 YYREEE (reference sequence). Trimming removed 3 bases from V and 8 bases from J; junction bases left unmatched: 5. The CDR3 totals 13 residues. The CDR3 DNA reads TGTGCCAGCAGCTCACAGGGGGCGCGGGGCTACACCTTC. This sequence encodes CASSSQGARGYTF.

This sequence joins TRBV6-1 and TRBJ1-4; D might be TRBD1 (5 bases). The germline V gene encodes CDR1 MNHNS and CDR2 SASEGT. The CDR3 consists of 15 residues. Trimming stripped 1 base from V and 6 bases from J, with 12 bases between. DNA for the CDR3: TGTGCCAGCAGTGAAGGCGTAGCAGGGTATGAAAAACTGTTTTTT. It translates to CASSEGVAGYEKLFF.

The chain employs TRBV7-2 and TRBJ2-1; D unresolved. The CDR3 is 13 amino acids. CDR1 is SGHTA, CDR2 FQGNSA, per germline. V lost 5 bases and J lost 12, with 17 bases in between. The CDR3 loop reads CASSLGRVVGQFF. CDR3 DNA sequence: TGTGCCAGCAGCCTAGGACGGGTTGTGGGGCAGTTCTTC.

The chain couples TRBV2 to TRBJ1-5; D gene ambiguous. V lost 2 bases to trimming and J lost 11 bases, with 10 bases between them. This CDR3 is built from 12 residues. CDR1 and CDR2 (germline): SNHLY, FYNNEI. CDR3 sequence reads: CASSEFRGAQHF. The CDR3 region has the DNA TGTGCCAGCAGTGAATTTCGAGGAGCCCAGCATTTT.

This clone came up a few times. This chain links TRBV6-5 with TRBJ1-2; perhaps TRBD1 as D (5 bases). CDR1 and CDR2 (germline): MNHEY, SVGAGI. The V end lost 0 bases, the J end lost 4 bases, and 15 bases lay between the germline ends. This CDR3 is built from 16 residues. This chain's CDR3 is CASSYSGGVSGYGYTF. CDR3 sequence (DNA): TGTGCCAGCAGTTACTCTGGGGGGGTGTCAGGCTATGGCTACACCTTC.

In DNA, the CDR3 is TGTGCCAGCAGACGGGACAGTAAGTACGAGCAGTACTTC. Its translation: CASRRDSKYEQYF. The chain is built from TRBV6-1 and TRBJ2-7, with 7 bases fitting TRBD1. Germline-derived CDR1 and CDR2 are MNHNS and SASEGT. The CDR3 totals 13 residues. V lost 6 bases, J lost 4 bases, and 6 bases stayed unmatched.

This rearrangement joins TRBV7-2 to TRBJ2-2; TRBD1 might be the D (5 bases). Germline V gene data show CDR1 as SGHTA and CDR2 as FQGNSA. The CDR3 is 13 residues long. Trimming pared 5 bases from V and 4 bases from J, leaving 8 bases between. CDR3 DNA sequence: TGTGCCAGCAGCAAAGGGGTCACCGGGGAGCTGTTTTTT. This encodes CASSKGVTGELFF.

Remarks on this clone: At one boundary the junction diverges from the germline segment, which might be a read error. J is TRBJ2-5 and V is TRBV7-2, with a possible D match to TRBD2 (5 bases). The CDR3 consists of 14 residues. CDR1 SGHTA and CDR2 FQGNSA come from the germline V gene. The CDR3 sequence: CASSLVATQETQYF. The CDR3 DNA reads as TGTGCCAGCAGTTTAGTAGCGACCCAAGAGACCCAGTACTTC. Supplemented by reference TRBV7-2 and TRBJ2-5, the full variable domain reads GAGVSQSPSNKVTEKGKDVELRCDPISGHTALYWYRQSLGQGLEFLIYFQGNSAPDKSGLPSDRFSAERTGGSVSTLTIQRTQQEDSAVYLCASSLVATQETQYFGPGTRLLVL.